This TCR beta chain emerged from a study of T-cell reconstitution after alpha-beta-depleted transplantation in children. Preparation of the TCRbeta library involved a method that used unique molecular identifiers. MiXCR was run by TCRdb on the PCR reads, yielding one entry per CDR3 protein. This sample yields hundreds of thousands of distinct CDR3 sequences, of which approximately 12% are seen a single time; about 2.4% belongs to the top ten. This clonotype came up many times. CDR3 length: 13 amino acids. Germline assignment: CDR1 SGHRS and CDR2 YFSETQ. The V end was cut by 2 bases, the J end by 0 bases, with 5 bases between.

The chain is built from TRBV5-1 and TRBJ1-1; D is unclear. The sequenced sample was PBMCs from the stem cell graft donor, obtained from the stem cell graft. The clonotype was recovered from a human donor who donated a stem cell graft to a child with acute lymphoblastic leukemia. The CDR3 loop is CASSFLMNTEAFF. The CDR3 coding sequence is TGCGCCAGCAGCTTTCTCATGAACACTGAAGCTTTCTTT.